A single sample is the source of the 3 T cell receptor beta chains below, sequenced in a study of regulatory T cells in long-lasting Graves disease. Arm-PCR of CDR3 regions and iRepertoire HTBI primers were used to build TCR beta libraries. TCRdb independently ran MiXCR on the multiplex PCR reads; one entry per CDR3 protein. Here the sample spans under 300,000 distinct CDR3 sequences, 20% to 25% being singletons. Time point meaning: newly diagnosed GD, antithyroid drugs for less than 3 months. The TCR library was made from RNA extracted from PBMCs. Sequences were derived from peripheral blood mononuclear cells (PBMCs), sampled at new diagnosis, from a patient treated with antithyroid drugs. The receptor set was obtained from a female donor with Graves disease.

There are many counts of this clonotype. The CDR3 bases are TGTGCCAGCTCACCACCGGGAGTTGCAGATACGCAGTATTTT. This gives the protein CASSPPGVADTQYF. The chain is built from TRBV18 and TRBJ2-3; perhaps TRBD2 as D (5 bases). The CDR3 sequence is 14 residues long. Germline CDR1 reads KGHSH; CDR2 reads LQKENI. Trimming removed 0 bases from V and 4 bases from J, with 8 bases in between.

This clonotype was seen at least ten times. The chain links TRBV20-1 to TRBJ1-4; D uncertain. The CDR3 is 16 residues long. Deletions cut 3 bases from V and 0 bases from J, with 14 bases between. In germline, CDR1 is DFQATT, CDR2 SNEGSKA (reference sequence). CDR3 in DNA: TGCAGTGCTAGTCCCGGAGGAGTATCAACTAATGAAAAACTGTTTTTT. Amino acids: CSASPGGVSTNEKLFF.

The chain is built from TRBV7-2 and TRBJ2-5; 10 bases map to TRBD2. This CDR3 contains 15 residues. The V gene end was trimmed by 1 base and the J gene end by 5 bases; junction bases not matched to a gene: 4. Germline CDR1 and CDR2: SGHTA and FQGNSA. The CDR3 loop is CASSLGTSGGETQYF. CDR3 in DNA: TGTGCCAGCAGCTTAGGGACTAGCGGCGGGGAGACCCAGTACTTC.